Listed here are 14 T cell receptor beta chains from one sample, sequenced in a study of cytomegalovirus exposure and HLA in healthy donors. The PCR used 60 Vbeta and 13 Jbeta primers. Sequenced by immunoSEQ multiplex PCR; TCRdb stores in-frame clones only, minus some. The repertoire holds approximately 130,000 clones, approximately 81% seen once, with roughly 2.2% in the top ten. The sample taken for sequencing was PBMCs. These receptors were collected from a woman in her thirties or forties in good health and CMV-seronegative.

This rearrangement joins TRBV5-6 to TRBJ2-3; 12 bases map to TRBD2. Germline V gives CDR1 SGHDT, CDR2 YYEEEE. The V and J ends lost 4 bases and 6 bases, in that order; junction bases with no gene match: 12. The CDR3 extends over 17 amino acids. The CDR3 bases are TGTGCCAGCAGCCGCGGACGTCTAGCGGGAGGGTGGGATACGCAGTATTTT. Translating gives CASSRGRLAGGWDTQYF.

V gene TRBV4-3 combines with J gene TRBJ1-1; the D is unclear. This CDR3 is 16 amino acids long. Trimming stripped 4 bases from V and 6 bases from J, with 21 bases between. Germline loops: CDR1 LGHNA, CDR2 YSLEER. CDR3 DNA: TGCGCCAGCAGCCCCTCCCTACCGGGAGGTTGGTCTGAAGCTTTCTTT. Translating it yields CASSPSLPGGWSEAFF.

This sequence joins TRBV6-5 and TRBJ2-1, with D perhaps matching TRBD2 (6 bases). The CDR3 sequence is 15 residues long. CDR1 is MNHEY, CDR2 SVGAGI, per germline. The V gene lost 4 bases and the J gene lost 1 base, with 11 bases spanning the gap. The CDR3 reads CASSSGTLSYNEQFF. CDR3 DNA: TGTGCCAGCAGTTCCGGGACTCTGTCCTACAATGAGCAGTTCTTC.

This clone showed up just a few times. The gene calls are TRBV2 and TRBJ1-1; 7 bases agree with TRBD1. The germline CDR1 and CDR2 sequences are SNHLY and FYNNEI. J was trimmed by 5 bases and V by 6 bases; bases with no gene match: 9. The CDR3 loop spans 14 amino acids. DNA for the CDR3: TGTGCCAGCAGAGCGAGACAGGGAGGAACTGAAGCTTTCTTT. This translates into CASRARQGGTEAFF.

J is TRBJ1-1 and V is TRBV4-1; 8 positions agree with TRBD1. Germline CDR1 MGHRA, CDR2 YSYEKL. The CDR3 runs to 15 residues. J was trimmed by 0 bases and V by 3 bases; bases with no gene match: 3. The DNA of the CDR3 is TGCGCCAGCAGCCATCCGGGACAGGTGAACACTGAAGCTTTCTTT. Its protein is CASSHPGQVNTEAFF.

The chain has TRBV5-1 and TRBJ1-1; no firm D call. The CDR3 runs to 14 residues. Germline-derived CDR1 and CDR2 are SGHRS and YFSETQ. V lost 4 bases and J 2 bases, leaving 12 bases between the germline ends. CDR3 bases: TGCGCCAGCAGCCCGGAGATGGTAAACACTGAAGCTTTCTTT. It is translated as CASSPEMVNTEAFF. The variable domain in full, with the rest retrieved from reference TRBV5-1 and TRBJ1-1, is KAGVTQTPRYLIKTRGQQVTLSCSPISGHRSVSWYQQTPGQGLQFLFEYFSETQRNKGNFPGRFSGRQFSNSRSEMNVSTLELGDSALYLCASSPEMVNTEAFFGQGTRLTVV.

This chain connects TRBV6-5 to TRBJ2-1, with 7 bases fitting TRBD2. V lost 8 bases to trimming and J lost 8 bases; unmatched junction nucleotides: 6. CDR3 length: 12 amino acids. Germline values: CDR1 MNHEY, CDR2 SVGAGI. As DNA, the CDR3 is TGTGCCAGCGGGAGGGGTTCCGATGAGCAGTTCTTC. Its protein product is CASGRGSDEQFF.

The chain uses TRBV6-1 and TRBJ1-2, with D tentatively TRBD1 (5 bases). Trimming cost V 1 base and J 1 base, with 16 bases left between them. The CDR3 has 17 amino acids. CDR1 is MNHNS, CDR2 SASEGT, per germline. CDR3 DNA sequence: TGTGCCAGCAGTGAAGGGGAGGGGAACAAAGATAACTATGGCTACACCTTC. The encoded protein is CASSEGEGNKDNYGYTF.

V usage is TRBV4-1 and J usage is TRBJ2-5; 10 bases fit TRBD1. The J call may be mistaken, given a closer DNA end match to TRBJ2-7. Looked up from germline, CDR1 is MGHRA and CDR2 is YSYEKL. The CDR3 contains 15 residues. Here the CDR3 DNA reads TGCGCCAGCAGCCTTCAACCGGGACAGGGGTACGAGCAGTACTTC. Translation: CASSLQPGQGYEQYF.

V usage is TRBV28 and J usage is TRBJ1-5; the D is unclear. The CDR3 is 18 residues long. Germline values: CDR1 MDHEN, CDR2 SYDVKM. Trimming removed 6 bases at V and 1 base at J, with 22 bases between. CDR3 in DNA: TGTGCCAGCAGCCAATTAATGGCGGGTTTGATGAGCAATCAGCCCCAGCATTTT. This sequence encodes CASSQLMAGLMSNQPQHF.

This clone was seen only a few times. The chain uses TRBV27 and TRBJ1-5; D is ambiguous. This CDR3 has 16 amino acids. Germline CDR1 reads MNHEY; CDR2 reads SMNVEV (reference sequence). Trimming removed 0 bases at V and 0 bases at J, with 9 bases between. This CDR3 is CASSLSQDHSNQPQHF. CDR3 DNA: TGTGCCAGCAGTTTATCCCAGGATCATAGCAATCAGCCCCAGCATTTT.

DNA for the CDR3: TGTGCAAGTCGCTCAACGCCTCCCACCGGGACACCAGGGCCCTCTGGGGCCAACGTCCTGACTTTC. Protein product: CASRSTPPTGTPGPSGANVLTF. This rearrangement joins TRBV12-2 to TRBJ2-6; the table's TRBD1 call for D was not verified on the DNA. TRBV12-2 is assigned pseudogene status. The CDR3 has 22 amino acids.

The chain combines TRBV5-4 with TRBJ2-1; TRBD2 matches 12 bases. The CDR3 runs to 15 residues. J was trimmed by 7 bases and V by 5 bases; bases with no gene match: 7. CDR1 SGHNT and CDR2 YYREEE come from the germline V gene (reference sequence). This chain's CDR3 is CASSWLAGGRNEQFF. CDR3 nucleotides: TGTGCCAGCAGTTGGCTAGCGGGGGGGCGTAATGAGCAGTTCTTC. Full variable domain (remainder filled in from reference TRBV5-4 and TRBJ2-1): ETGVTQSPTHLIKTRGQQVTLRCSSQSGHNTVSWYQQALGQGPQFIFQYYREEENGRGNFPPRFSGLQFPNYSSELNVNALELDDSALYLCASSWLAGGRNEQFFGPGTRLTVL.

Here the CDR3 reads CASGEGQETQYF. The DNA of the CDR3 is TGTGCCAGCGGGGAGGGCCAAGAGACCCAGTACTTC. V is TRBV5-4 and J is TRBJ2-5; TRBD2 matches 7 bases. The germline gives CDR1 SGHNT, CDR2 YYREEE (reference sequence). Losses at the gene ends were 7 bases for V and 1 base for J; bases not matched to a gene: 1. The CDR3 has 12 amino acids.